This is a list of T cell receptor beta chains from one sample in a study of cytomegalovirus exposure and HLA in healthy donors. Only in-frame clones appear in the TCRdb table, and some are missing; sequencing was by immunoSEQ multiplex PCR. The sample has 150,000 to 200,000 clones, approximately 81% seen once. The sequenced material came from PBMCs. The source is a man aged 25 to 45 in good health and CMV-seropositive. Each CDR3 is given with its conserved first and last residue. The D gene is left open where the match is weak. A clone size is listed for some rows: how often the clone was seen (once, few, many), or a class if it is expanded.

V gene	J gene	D gene	clone size	CDR3 protein	CDR3 DNA
TRBV28	TRBJ1-1	-	-	CASSVQGSNTEAFF	TGTGCCAGCAGTGTACAGGGTTCGAACACTGAAGCTTTCTTT
TRBV6-1	TRBJ1-5	TRBD1	-	CASSAGTAFQPQHF	TGTGCCAGCAGTGCAGGGACAGCCTTCCAGCCCCAGCATTTT
TRBV19	TRBJ2-7	-	once	CASSRHRGEQYF	TGTGCCAGTAGTCGCCATCGCGGGGAGCAGTACTTC
TRBV13	TRBJ1-2	-	-	CASSTRHFKDYGYTF	TGTGCCAGCAGCACACGACACTTTAAGGACTATGGCTACACCTTC
TRBV9	TRBJ1-1	TRBD1	-	CASSHDKGARTEAFF	TGTGCCAGCAGCCACGACAAGGGGGCCAGGACTGAAGCTTTCTTT
TRBV5-6	TRBJ1-2	TRBD1	-	CASSLNPQGEVGYTF	TGTGCCAGCAGCTTGAACCCTCAGGGGGAAGTGGGCTACACCTTC
TRBV5-4	TRBJ1-1	-	-	CASSTRLDRNTEAFF	TGTGCCAGCAGCACCCGATTGGACAGAAACACTGAAGCTTTCTTT
TRBV6-1	TRBJ1-2	TRBD1	-	CAASQGQDYGYTF	TGTGCCGCCTCTCAAGGACAGGACTATGGCTACACCTTC
TRBV10-3	TRBJ2-2	TRBD1	-	CAISSGQGRGTGELFF	TGTGCCATCAGCTCGGGACAGGGCCGGGGCACCGGGGAGCTGTTTTTT
TRBV28	TRBJ2-7	-	-	CASGPGREPYEQYF	TGTGCCAGCGGGCCTGGCCGCGAACCCTACGAGCAGTACTTC
TRBV4-3	TRBJ2-1	TRBD2	-	CASSQSSGGREQFF	TGCGCCAGCAGCCAGTCTAGCGGGGGTCGTGAGCAGTTCTTC
TRBV5-5	TRBJ2-3	-	once	CASSRFVFRQGDTQYF	TGTGCCAGCAGCCGCTTCGTATTCCGCCAGGGGGATACGCAGTATTTT
TRBV7-3	TRBJ2-1	-	-	CASSLNWQAPRSQPSHYNEQFF	TGTGCCAGCAGCTTAAATTGGCAGGCGCCGAGATCCCAACCGTCACACTACAATGAGCAGTTCTTC
TRBV7-9	TRBJ1-2	-	-	CASSLGLENYGYTF	TGTGCCAGCAGCTTAGGGTTGGAGAACTATGGCTACACCTTC
TRBV20-1	TRBJ2-1	TRBD1	few	CSARKRDRGFF	TGCAGTGCTAGGAAGAGGGACAGGGGTTTCTTC
TRBV20-1	TRBJ2-5	-	few	CSAPTKETQYF	TGCAGTGCTCCCACAAAAGAGACCCAGTACTTC
TRBV5-1	TRBJ2-1	TRBD2	few	CASSRTSGRTLGNEQFF	TGCGCCAGCAGCCGGACTAGCGGGAGGACCTTGGGCAATGAGCAGTTCTTC
TRBV27	TRBJ2-7	-	-	CASSSLSSYEQYF	TGTGCCAGCAGTTCGCTAAGCTCCTACGAGCAGTACTTC
TRBV9	TRBJ2-2	-	-	CASSVAGTGANTGELFF	TGTGCCAGCAGCGTAGCTGGTACAGGCGCGAACACCGGGGAGCTGTTTTTT
TRBV2	TRBJ1-4	TRBD1	-	CASSEGRGLSDEKLFF	TGTGCCAGCAGTGAAGGGAGGGGGCTTTCGGATGAAAAACTGTTTTTT
TRBV2	TRBJ2-7	TRBD1	few	CASSERTGQMQYF	TGTGCCAGCAGTGAACGGACAGGGCAAATGCAGTACTTC
TRBV7-9	TRBJ2-1	TRBD2	-	CASSLAGLAGLEQFF	TGTGCCAGCAGCTTAGCGGGACTAGCGGGACTTGAGCAGTTCTTC
TRBV15	TRBJ2-2	TRBD2	-	CATSTSGETGELFF	TGTGCCACCAGCACCAGCGGGGAGACCGGGGAGCTGTTTTTT
TRBV5-1	TRBJ1-4	TRBD1	-	CASSLDRGVHEKLFF	TGCGCCAGCAGCTTGGACAGGGGGGTTCATGAAAAACTGTTTTTT
TRBV5-1	TRBJ1-4	TRBD1	-	CASSKGQGATNEKLFF	TGCGCCAGCAGCAAGGGACAGGGAGCAACTAATGAAAAACTGTTTTTT
TRBV27	TRBJ2-3	-	-	CASSLQDGTDTQYF	TGTGCCAGCAGTTTACAGGATGGGACAGATACGCAGTATTTT
TRBV19	TRBJ2-7	TRBD1	-	CASSPSTGGTSYEQYF	TGTGCCAGTAGTCCATCGACAGGGGGGACGTCCTACGAGCAGTACTTC
TRBV5-6	TRBJ1-2	-	-	CASSLAGGGGYTF	TGTGCCAGCAGCTTGGCTGGCGGGGGAGGCTACACCTTC
TRBV2	TRBJ1-2	-	-	CASKERALRGGYTF	TGTGCCAGCAAGGAGAGGGCGCTACGGGGTGGCTACACCTTC
TRBV5-1	TRBJ1-1	TRBD1	once	CASSPGQGSKAFF	TGCGCCAGCAGCCCGGGACAGGGTAGTAAAGCTTTCTTT
TRBV19	TRBJ1-5	TRBD1	once	CASSIGVRDRREPQHF	TGTGCCAGTAGTATAGGGGTACGGGACAGGCGGGAGCCCCAGCATTTT
TRBV9	TRBJ1-1	-	-	CASSVGNYGDTEAFF	TGTGCCAGCAGCGTAGGTAACTATGGAGACACTGAAGCTTTCTTT
TRBV28	TRBJ2-7	TRBD2	-	CATLGASGGAVEQYF	TGTGCCACCCTTGGGGCTAGCGGGGGGGCCGTCGAGCAGTACTTC
TRBV9	TRBJ2-7	-	-	CASSYGAGSSYEQYF	TGTGCCAGCAGCTATGGGGCCGGAAGCTCCTACGAGCAGTACTTC
TRBV7-3	TRBJ2-5	-	-	CASSLNGFGQETQYF	TGTGCCAGCAGCTTAAATGGGTTCGGGCAAGAGACCCAGTACTTC
TRBV15	TRBJ2-7	TRBD1	-	CATSRDLSGGAEEQYF	TGTGCCACCAGCAGAGATCTTTCAGGGGGCGCGGAGGAGCAGTACTTC
TRBV20-1	TRBJ1-2	-	-	CSARMGGSYTF	TGCAGTGCTAGAATGGGGGGTAGCTACACCTTC
TRBV19	TRBJ1-4	-	few	CASSMVGDGVKLFF	TGTGCCAGTAGTATGGTAGGGGATGGAGTAAAACTGTTTTTT
TRBV2	TRBJ1-1	TRBD1	-	CASSRTGRTEAFF	TGTGCCAGCAGCCGGACAGGGAGGACTGAAGCTTTCTTT
TRBV30	TRBJ2-7	-	-	CAWSVGASYEQYF	TGTGCCTGGAGTGTGGGGGCCTCCTACGAGCAGTACTTC
TRBV7-9	TRBJ1-2	-	-	CASSLGAGGSDDYGYTF	TGTGCCAGCAGCTTAGGAGCTGGGGGGTCGGATGACTATGGCTACACCTTC
TRBV4-1	TRBJ2-2	-	-	CASSRTVTGELFF	TGCGCCAGCAGCCGTACAGTTACCGGGGAGCTGTTTTTT
TRBV2	TRBJ1-1	-	-	CATLPREVSTEAFF	TGTGCCACCCTACCTAGGGAGGTCTCAACTGAAGCTTTCTTT
TRBV6-1	TRBJ2-7	-	-	CASSTLFGATGEQYF	TGTGCCAGCAGCACACTATTTGGGGCGACGGGCGAGCAGTACTTC
TRBV9	TRBJ2-1	TRBD2	-	CASSVKPGTRNVGGSGGEQFF	TGTGCCAGCAGCGTTAAGCCCGGGACCAGGAATGTTGGCGGGAGTGGCGGTGAGCAGTTCTTC
TRBV13	TRBJ1-2	TRBD1	-	CASSFRTGASDGYTF	TGTGCCAGCAGCTTCCGGACAGGGGCGAGTGATGGCTACACCTTC
TRBV7-3	TRBJ2-3	TRBD2	-	CASSLIGRTSGTDTQYF	TGTGCCAGCAGCTTGATTGGTCGGACTAGCGGCACAGATACGCAGTATTTT
TRBV6-6	TRBJ2-5	TRBD1	-	CASSPGTVETQYF	TGTGCCAGCAGTCCCGGGACAGTTGAGACCCAGTACTTC
TRBV30	TRBJ1-2	-	-	CAWSGGEGISRGYTF	TGTGCCTGGAGTGGGGGAGAAGGGATCTCTAGAGGCTACACCTTC
TRBV5-6	TRBJ2-7	TRBD2	once	CASSKTSSYYEQYF	TGTGCCAGCAGCAAGACTAGCTCTTACTACGAGCAGTACTTC
TRBV7-3	TRBJ1-2	TRBD1	few	CASSLSTGTGVYGYTF	TGTGCCAGCAGCTTATCTACCGGGACAGGGGTCTATGGCTACACCTTC
TRBV5-1	TRBJ1-1	-	few	CASSLTTTEAFF	TGCGCCAGCAGCTTAACCACAACTGAAGCTTTCTTT
TRBV5-5	TRBJ2-3	-	-	CASSLAATDTQYF	TGTGCCAGCAGCTTGGCAGCGACAGATACGCAGTATTTT
TRBV19	TRBJ2-6	-	-	CASSMRTGANVLTF	TGTGCCAGTAGTATGAGGACTGGGGCCAACGTCCTGACTTTC
TRBV18	TRBJ1-2	TRBD1	-	CASSLQGAETAIGYTF	TGTGCCAGCTCACTCCAGGGGGCCGAAACTGCTATTGGCTACACCTTC
TRBV27	TRBJ2-7	TRBD1	-	CASSPPPRQGVGEQYF	TGTGCCAGCAGTCCCCCGCCCAGACAGGGGGTCGGAGAGCAGTACTTC
TRBV7-6	TRBJ1-2	-	-	CASSSVQGYGYTF	TGTGCCAGCAGCTCGGTACAGGGCTATGGCTACACCTTC
TRBV27	TRBJ1-1	-	-	CASSFLGGGTEAFF	TGTGCCAGCAGTTTTTTGGGAGGGGGCACTGAAGCTTTCTTT